This is a list of T cell receptor beta chains from one sample in a study of cytomegalovirus exposure and HLA in healthy donors. Generated by immunoSEQ multiplex PCR, the TCRdb table keeps only in-frame clones and is missing some. The profile shows tens of thousands of clones, roughly 73% of them singletons. Sequences were obtained from PBMCs. These receptors were taken from a man aged 35 to 55 in good health and CMV-seronegative. Both conserved end residues are part of each CDR3. Fields, in order: V gene, J gene, clone size, D gene, CDR3 DNA, CDR3 protein. A D gene is named only where the DNA matches it firmly. Clone size is stated in some rows and not others, as once, few, many or a class when expanded.

TRBV29-1	TRBJ2-7	.	TRBD1	TGCAGCGTAGAAACAGGGGTCGGACCTAACGAGCAGTACTTC	CSVETGVGPNEQYF
TRBV6-5	TRBJ2-5	.	TRBD1	TGTGCCAGCAGTTACTCGGGACAGGGGGCGCGAGAGACCCAGTACTTC	CASSYSGQGARETQYF
TRBV28	TRBJ2-7	few	.	TGTGCCAGCAGTTTATCGGCGGGCGGACTCTCCTACGAGCAGTACTTC	CASSLSAGGLSYEQYF
TRBV6-4	TRBJ2-2	.	TRBD2	TGTGCCTCAGCCCCTAGCGGGGGTTACACCGGGGAGCTGTTTTTT	CASAPSGGYTGELFF
TRBV6-1	TRBJ1-1	few	TRBD1	TGTGCCAGCACCAGACAGGGAGGAAACACTGAAGCTTTCTTT	CASTRQGGNTEAFF
TRBV13	TRBJ2-2	.	.	TGTGCCAGCAGCTCGGGACTTAACACCGGGGAGCTGTTTTTT	CASSSGLNTGELFF
TRBV5-1	TRBJ1-3	.	.	TGCGCCAGCAAAGCACAGAGCTCTGGAAACACCATATATTTT	CASKAQSSGNTIYF
TRBV6-1	TRBJ1-5	.	.	TGTGCCAGCAGTGAAGCGGTCAGGGGCAGCAATCAGCCCCAGCATTTT	CASSEAVRGSNQPQHF
TRBV7-3	TRBJ2-4	.	.	TGTGCCAGCAGCTTGGACAGAGAAAACATTCAGTACTTC	CASSLDRENIQYF
TRBV7-8	TRBJ1-1	.	TRBD1	TGTGCCAGCAGCTTAGGAGACAGGGTAGGCGGCACTGAAGCTTTCTTT	CASSLGDRVGGTEAFF
TRBV28	TRBJ2-1	.	TRBD2	TGTGCCAGCAGAGAAGCCCAGCTAGCGGGCGGGAATGAGCAGTTCTTC	CASREAQLAGGNEQFF
TRBV27	TRBJ2-5	.	TRBD1	TGTGCCAGCAGTCACCGGGACAGGGCAAAGACCCAGTACTTC	CASSHRDRAKTQYF
TRBV27	TRBJ1-2	.	TRBD1	TGTGCCAGCAGTCCAGGGGACAGGGGGCGAGGTGGCTACACCTTC	CASSPGDRGRGGYTF
TRBV7-8	TRBJ1-2	.	.	TGTGCCAGCAGCTCCCGACAGCGCGAATCGGGTGGCTACACCTTC	CASSSRQRESGGYTF
TRBV28	TRBJ2-1	.	TRBD2	TGTGCCAGCAGTTTTCTGTTATCGTCTAGCGGGAGGCCCCGGTCATATGAGCAGTTCTTC	CASSFLLSSSGRPRSYEQFF
TRBV18	TRBJ2-1	.	.	TGTGCCAGCTCACCTACAGGGAATCCCTACAATGAGCAGTTCTTC	CASSPTGNPYNEQFF
TRBV7-2	TRBJ1-3	.	.	TGTGCCAGCAGCTTAGATGGAGGGTCCGGAAACACCATATATTTT	CASSLDGGSGNTIYF
TRBV5-4	TRBJ2-7	.	TRBD2	TGTGCCAGCAGCGTGGCTAGCGGACTAAGCTCCTACGAGCAGTACTTC	CASSVASGLSSYEQYF
TRBV6-1	TRBJ1-6	.	TRBD1	TGTGCCAGCAGTGACTGGACAGGGATATTTAGTTCACCCCTCCACTTT	CASSDWTGIFSSPLHF
TRBV6-6	TRBJ2-1	.	TRBD1	TGTGCCAGCAGTTGGGACAGGGGGCAAAATGAGCAGTTCTTC	CASSWDRGQNEQFF
TRBV28	TRBJ1-2	.	.	TGTGCCAGCAGTCCGCTAGATCCGGGAATCTATGGCTACACCTTC	CASSPLDPGIYGYTF